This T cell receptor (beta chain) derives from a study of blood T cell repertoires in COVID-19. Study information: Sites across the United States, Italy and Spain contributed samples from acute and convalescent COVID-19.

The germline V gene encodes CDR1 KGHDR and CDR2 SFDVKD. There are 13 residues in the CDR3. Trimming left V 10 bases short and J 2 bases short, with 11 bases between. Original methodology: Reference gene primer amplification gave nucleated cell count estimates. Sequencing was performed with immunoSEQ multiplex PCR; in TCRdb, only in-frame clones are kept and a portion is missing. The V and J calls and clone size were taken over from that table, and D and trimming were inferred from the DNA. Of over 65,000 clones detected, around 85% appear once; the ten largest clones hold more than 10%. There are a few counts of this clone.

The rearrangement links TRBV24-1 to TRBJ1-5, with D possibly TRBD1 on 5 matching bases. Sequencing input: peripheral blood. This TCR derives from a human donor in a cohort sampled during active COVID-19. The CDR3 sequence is CATSRGGNQPQHF. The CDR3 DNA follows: TGTGCCACGTCACGGGGGGGCAATCAGCCCCAGCATTTT.